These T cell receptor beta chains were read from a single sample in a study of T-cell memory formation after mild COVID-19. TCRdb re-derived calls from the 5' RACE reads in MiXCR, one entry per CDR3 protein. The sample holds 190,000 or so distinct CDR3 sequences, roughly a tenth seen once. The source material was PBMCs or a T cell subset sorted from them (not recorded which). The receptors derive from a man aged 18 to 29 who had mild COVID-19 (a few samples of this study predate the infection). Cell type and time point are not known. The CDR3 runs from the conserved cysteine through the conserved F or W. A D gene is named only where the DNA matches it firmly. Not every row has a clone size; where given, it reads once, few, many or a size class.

CDR3 DNA: TGTGCCAGCAGGTCACAGGGGAAAGCTTTCTTT
CDR3 protein: CASRSQGKAFF
V gene: TRBV6-1
D gene: TRBD1
J gene: TRBJ1-1
clone size: few

CDR3 DNA: TGTGCCAGCAGCAAGGGACAGGGGGGATCTGAAGCTTTCTTT
CDR3 protein: CASSKGQGGSEAFF
V gene: TRBV28
D gene: TRBD1
J gene: TRBJ1-1
clone size: few

CDR3 DNA: TGTGCCAGCAGTTTTGAGTCAGGGAATCAGCCCCAGCATTTT
CDR3 protein: CASSFESGNQPQHF
V gene: TRBV12-3/TRBV12-4
D gene: NA
J gene: TRBJ1-5
clone size: NA

CDR3 DNA: TGTGCCAGCAGTTTCCCGGACAGGCTCGGAACCATATATTTT
CDR3 protein: CASSFPDRLGTIYF
V gene: TRBV12-3/TRBV12-4
D gene: TRBD1
J gene: TRBJ1-3
clone size: NA

CDR3 DNA: TGCAGTTCCAGGGAGGGGGGGACTGAAGCTTTCTTT
CDR3 protein: CSSREGGTEAFF
V gene: TRBV20-1
D gene: NA
J gene: TRBJ1-1
clone size: few

CDR3 DNA: TGTGCCAGCAGCTACAGGGGGGATCAGCCCCAGCATTTT
CDR3 protein: CASSYRGDQPQHF
V gene: TRBV7-2
D gene: TRBD1
J gene: TRBJ1-5
clone size: many

CDR3 DNA: TGTGCCAGCAGGGCGACAGGGGACTATAATTCACCCCTCCACTTT
CDR3 protein: CASRATGDYNSPLHF
V gene: TRBV12-3/TRBV12-4
D gene: TRBD1
J gene: TRBJ1-6
clone size: NA

CDR3 DNA: TGTGCCAGCAGCTTGGCGAGGGGAGGCGGCACAGATACGCAGTATTTT
CDR3 protein: CASSLARGGGTDTQYF
V gene: TRBV5-6
D gene: NA
J gene: TRBJ2-3
clone size: NA

CDR3 DNA: TGCAGCGTTGTCATCGACGAGCAGTACTTC
CDR3 protein: CSVVIDEQYF
V gene: TRBV29-1
D gene: NA
J gene: TRBJ2-7
clone size: many

CDR3 DNA: TGTGCCAGCAGCCCGTTACACCTCCGAGGGGAAAAACTGTTTTTT
CDR3 protein: CASSPLHLRGEKLFF
V gene: TRBV7-2
D gene: NA
J gene: TRBJ1-4
clone size: many

CDR3 DNA: TGTGCCAGCAGTTACTCGAGAAAACAGGGGAAGTACGAGCAGTACTTC
CDR3 protein: CASSYSRKQGKYEQYF
V gene: TRBV6-2/TRBV6-3
D gene: TRBD1
J gene: TRBJ2-7
clone size: NA

CDR3 DNA: TGTGCCAGCAGTTTGGGGGGGGACAGGGACGAGCAGTACTTC
CDR3 protein: CASSLGGDRDEQYF
V gene: TRBV12-3/TRBV12-4
D gene: TRBD1
J gene: TRBJ2-7
clone size: few

CDR3 DNA: TGTGCCAGCAGCCACGGGACTAGCGCAACAGATACGCAGTATTTT
CDR3 protein: CASSHGTSATDTQYF
V gene: TRBV7-9
D gene: TRBD2
J gene: TRBJ2-3
clone size: many

CDR3 DNA: TGTGCCACCAGTGATTCGGGGACTGAGCAGTTCTTC
CDR3 protein: CATSDSGTEQFF
V gene: TRBV24-1
D gene: NA
J gene: TRBJ2-1
clone size: NA

CDR3 DNA: TGCAGTGCTAGAACACCGGGACTAACTCAAGAGACCCAGTACTTC
CDR3 protein: CSARTPGLTQETQYF
V gene: TRBV20-1
D gene: TRBD2
J gene: TRBJ2-5
clone size: many

CDR3 DNA: TGTGCCAGCAGCTCGGAGTTCAGGAATTCACCCCTCCACTTT
CDR3 protein: CASSSEFRNSPLHF
V gene: TRBV7-2
D gene: NA
J gene: TRBJ1-6
clone size: NA